A single sample gave rise to the 4 T cell receptor beta chains below, sequenced in a study of blood T cell repertoires in COVID-19. Measured with immunoSEQ multiplex PCR; TCRdb has only the in-frame clones, and not every one. The sample carries about 25,000 clones, about 88% recorded once. Material: peripheral blood. The receptors were sampled from a man aged 65 to 85 with acute or convalescent COVID-19.

The CDR3 is CASSYGQANYGYTF. The DNA for the CDR3 is TGTGCCAGCAGTTACGGACAGGCCAACTATGGCTACACCTTC. V usage is TRBV28 and J usage is TRBJ1-2, with TRBD1 matching 7 bases. Per the germline V gene, CDR1 is MDHEN and CDR2 is SYDVKM. The V segment lost 4 bases and the J segment 2 bases; nucleotides outside the gene matches: 4. CDR3 length equals 14 residues.

V and J are TRBV29-1 and TRBJ2-3; D uncertain. Looked up from germline, CDR1 is SQVTM and CDR2 is ANQGSEA. The CDR3 covers 12 residues. Between the trimmed V and J ends, which lost 0 bases and 14 bases, there was a span of 15 bases. Written as DNA, the CDR3 is TGCAGCGTTGAAGAGCGCGACGCCCGGGTGTATTTT. Translating it yields CSVEERDARVYF.

This chain connects TRBV7-2 to TRBJ2-5, with 12 bases identical to TRBD1. Per germline, CDR1 SGHTA and CDR2 FQGNSA. V lost 5 bases, J lost 8 bases, and 9 bases stayed unmatched. The CDR3 loop spans 15 amino acids. The CDR3 region has the DNA TGTGCCAGCAGCCCCGGGACAGGGGGCGTAGGCACCCAGTACTTC. It is translated as CASSPGTGGVGTQYF.

The chain uses TRBV7-3 and TRBJ2-2; 7 positions agree with TRBD2. V shed 5 bases and J 1 base; nucleotides not matched to a gene: 4. The length of the CDR3 is 15 residues. CDR1 is SGHTA and CDR2 is FQGTGA in the germline V gene. This chain's CDR3 is CASSLLARNTGELFF. The CDR3 nucleotides are TGTGCCAGCAGCCTACTAGCGCGGAACACCGGGGAGCTGTTTTTT.